The clone carrying this TCR beta chain was detected ten times or more. Antigen: not known. This entry belongs to a study of human T cells and chemical hapten exposure. About the study: Sensitization involved placing 2% DPC onto a roughly 2 cm by roughly 2 cm region of upper inner arm skin.

One entry per CDR3 protein results from TCRdb running MiXCR on the RACE reads. The sample has roughly 260,000 distinct CDR3 sequences, around 9.3% seen once; the top ten hold approximately 2.3%. Points from the study as a whole: The presence of alopecia in the donors means their immune response may differ from healthy people's.

The time point: pre-sensitization, week 0. Described treatment: therapeutic diphenylcyclopropenone sensitization with weekly scalp DPC. Those who donated were patients with alopecia, 18 to 70 years of age, and suitable for DPC. From germline, CDR1 is MGHRA and CDR2 YSYEKL. The CDR3 has 13 residues. Trimming cost V 0 bases and J 7 bases, with 9 bases left between them. The chain links TRBV4-1 to TRBJ1-1; D not certain. The input for sequencing was whole blood, taken in connection with sensitization to the hapten diphenylcyclopropenone (DPC). This receptor was obtained from a middle-aged woman with alopecia areata. Some clones in this sample may be carry-over from other donors' samples. CDR3 in DNA: TGCGCCAGCAGCCAAGATCTGGAGGATGAAGCTTTCTTT. It codes for CASSQDLEDEAFF.